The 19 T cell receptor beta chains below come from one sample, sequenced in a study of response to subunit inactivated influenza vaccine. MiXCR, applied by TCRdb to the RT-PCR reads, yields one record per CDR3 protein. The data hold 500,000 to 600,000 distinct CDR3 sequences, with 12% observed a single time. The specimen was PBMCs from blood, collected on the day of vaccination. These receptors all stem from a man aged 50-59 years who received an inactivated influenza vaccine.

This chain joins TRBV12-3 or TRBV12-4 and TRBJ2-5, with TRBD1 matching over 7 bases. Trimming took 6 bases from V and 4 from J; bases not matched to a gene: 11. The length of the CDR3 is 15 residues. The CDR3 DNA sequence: TGTGCCAGCAGCACCCAAAAGGGACAGAGAGAGACCCAGTACTTC. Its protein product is CASSTQKGQRETQYF.

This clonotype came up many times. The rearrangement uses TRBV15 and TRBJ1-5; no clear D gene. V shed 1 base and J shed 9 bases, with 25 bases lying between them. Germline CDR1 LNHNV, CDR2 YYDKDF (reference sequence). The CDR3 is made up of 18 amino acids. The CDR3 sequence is CATSRGEGRASLNRPQHF. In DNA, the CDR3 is TGTGCCACCAGCAGAGGCGAAGGACGAGCTAGCCTTAACCGGCCCCAGCATTTT.

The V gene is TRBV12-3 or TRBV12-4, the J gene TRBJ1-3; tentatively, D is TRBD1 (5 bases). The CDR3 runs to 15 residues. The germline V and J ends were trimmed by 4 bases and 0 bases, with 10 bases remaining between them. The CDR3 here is CASSSQDYSGNTIYF. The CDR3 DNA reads TGTGCCAGCAGTTCACAGGACTACTCTGGAAACACCATATATTTT.

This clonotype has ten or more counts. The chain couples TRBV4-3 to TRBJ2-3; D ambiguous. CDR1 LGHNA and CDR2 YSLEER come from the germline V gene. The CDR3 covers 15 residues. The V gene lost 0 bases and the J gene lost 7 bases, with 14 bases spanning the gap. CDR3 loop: CASSQDLAVRHTQYF. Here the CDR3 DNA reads TGCGCCAGCAGCCAAGATTTAGCAGTTCGACATACGCAGTATTTT.

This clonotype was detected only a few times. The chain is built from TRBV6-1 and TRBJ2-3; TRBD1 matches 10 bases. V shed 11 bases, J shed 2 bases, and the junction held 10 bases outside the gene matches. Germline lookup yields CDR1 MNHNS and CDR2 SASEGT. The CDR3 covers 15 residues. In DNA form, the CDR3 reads TGTGCCGCTCGTCCGGGACAGGGGACCACAGATACGCAGTATTTT. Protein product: CAARPGQGTTDTQYF.

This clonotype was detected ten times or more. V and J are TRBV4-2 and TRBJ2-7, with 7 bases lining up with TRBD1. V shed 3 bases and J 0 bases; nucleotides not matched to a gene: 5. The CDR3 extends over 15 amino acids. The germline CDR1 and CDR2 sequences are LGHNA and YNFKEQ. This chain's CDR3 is CASSHEQGSSYEQYF. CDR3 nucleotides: TGTGCCAGCAGCCACGAACAGGGGAGCTCCTACGAGCAGTACTTC.

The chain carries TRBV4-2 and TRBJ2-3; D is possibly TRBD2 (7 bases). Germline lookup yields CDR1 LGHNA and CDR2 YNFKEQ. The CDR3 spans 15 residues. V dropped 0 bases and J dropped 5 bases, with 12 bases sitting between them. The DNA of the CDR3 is TGTGCCAGCAGCCAAGATTGGGAGGGGGTAGATACGCAGTATTTT. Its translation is CASSQDWEGVDTQYF.

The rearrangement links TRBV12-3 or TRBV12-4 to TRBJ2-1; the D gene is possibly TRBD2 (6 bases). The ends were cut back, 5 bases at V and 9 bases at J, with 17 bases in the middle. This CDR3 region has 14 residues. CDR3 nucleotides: TGTGCCAGCAGTCCATTCGGGAAAGCGGGTGAGCAGTTCTTC. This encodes CASSPFGKAGEQFF.

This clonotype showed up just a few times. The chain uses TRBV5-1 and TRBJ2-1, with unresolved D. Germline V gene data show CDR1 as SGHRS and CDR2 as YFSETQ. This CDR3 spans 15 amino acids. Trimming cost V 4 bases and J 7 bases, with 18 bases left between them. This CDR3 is CASSPRLGYRNEQFF. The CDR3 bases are TGCGCCAGCAGCCCCCGGCTGGGGTATCGTAATGAGCAGTTCTTC.

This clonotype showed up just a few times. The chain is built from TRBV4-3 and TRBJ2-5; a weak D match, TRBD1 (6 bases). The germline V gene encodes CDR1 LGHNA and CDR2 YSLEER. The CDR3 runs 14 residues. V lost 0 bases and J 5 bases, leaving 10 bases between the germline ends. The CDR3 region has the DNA TGCGCCAGCAGCCAAGATCAGGGGCCGGAGACCCAGTACTTC. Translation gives CASSQDQGPETQYF.

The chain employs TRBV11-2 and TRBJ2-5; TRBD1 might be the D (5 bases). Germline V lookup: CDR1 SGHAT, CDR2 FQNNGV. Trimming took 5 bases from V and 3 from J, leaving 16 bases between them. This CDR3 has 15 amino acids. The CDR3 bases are TGTGCCAGCAGCGAGGCTGGGGCGGTGGAAGAGACCCAGTACTTC. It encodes CASSEAGAVEETQYF.

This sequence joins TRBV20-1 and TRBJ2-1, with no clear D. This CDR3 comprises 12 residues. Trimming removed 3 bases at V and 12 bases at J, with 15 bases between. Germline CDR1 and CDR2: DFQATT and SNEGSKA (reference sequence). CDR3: CSARFDLSVQFF. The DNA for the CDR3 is TGCAGTGCTAGGTTTGACCTAAGTGTGCAGTTCTTC.

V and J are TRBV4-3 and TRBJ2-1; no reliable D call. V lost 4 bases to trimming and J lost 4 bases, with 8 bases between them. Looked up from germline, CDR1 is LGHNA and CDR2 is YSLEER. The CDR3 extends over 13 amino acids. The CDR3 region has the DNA TGCGCCAGCAGCCCGGAGTTGTACAATGAGCAGTTCTTC. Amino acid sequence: CASSPELYNEQFF.

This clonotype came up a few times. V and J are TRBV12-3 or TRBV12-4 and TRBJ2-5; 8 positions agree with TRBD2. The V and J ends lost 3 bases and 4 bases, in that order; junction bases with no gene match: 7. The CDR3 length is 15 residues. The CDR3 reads CASSLGSGAPETQYF. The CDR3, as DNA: TGTGCCAGCAGTTTGGGTAGCGGGGCACCAGAGACCCAGTACTTC.

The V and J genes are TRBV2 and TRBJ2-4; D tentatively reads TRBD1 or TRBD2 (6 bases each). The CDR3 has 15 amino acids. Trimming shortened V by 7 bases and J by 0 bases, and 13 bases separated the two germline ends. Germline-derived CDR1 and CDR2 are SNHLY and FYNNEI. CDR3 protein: CASKEGEIAKNIQYF. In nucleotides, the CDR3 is TGTGCCAGCAAGGAGGGGGAAATAGCCAAAAACATTCAGTACTTC.

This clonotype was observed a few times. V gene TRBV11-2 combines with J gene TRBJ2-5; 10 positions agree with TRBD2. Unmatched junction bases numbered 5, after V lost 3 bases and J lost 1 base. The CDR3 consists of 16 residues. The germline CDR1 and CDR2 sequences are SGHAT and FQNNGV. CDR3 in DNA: TGTGCCAGCAGCTTCCGACTAGCGGGCCCCCAAGAGACCCAGTACTTC. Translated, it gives CASSFRLAGPQETQYF.

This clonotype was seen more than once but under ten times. The DNA for the CDR3 is TGCGCCAGCAGCATCCACCAGGGAACCGGGGAGCTGTTTTTT. It translates to CASSIHQGTGELFF. The chain links TRBV4-1 to TRBJ2-2; D may be TRBD1 (5 bases). V lost 5 bases, J lost 5 bases, and 12 bases lay in between. In germline, CDR1 is MGHRA, CDR2 YSYEKL. The CDR3 is made up of 14 amino acids.

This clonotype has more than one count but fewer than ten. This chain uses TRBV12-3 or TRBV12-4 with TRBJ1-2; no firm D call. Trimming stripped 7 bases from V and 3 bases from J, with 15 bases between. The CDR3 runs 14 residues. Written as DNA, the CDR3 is TGTGCCAGCACCCCTCGATATTTTGACTATGGCTACACCTTC. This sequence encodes CASTPRYFDYGYTF.

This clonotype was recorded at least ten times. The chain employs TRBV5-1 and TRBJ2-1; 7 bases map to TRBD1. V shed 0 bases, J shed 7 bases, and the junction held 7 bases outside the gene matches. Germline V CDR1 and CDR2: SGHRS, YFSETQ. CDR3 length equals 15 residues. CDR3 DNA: TGCGCCAGCAGCTTGGGAGGGGGCAAGTTGAATGAGCAGTTCTTC. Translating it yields CASSLGGGKLNEQFF.